These 18 T cell receptor beta chains came from one sample sequenced in a study of blood T cells in healthy people across ages. Combining a sample-barcoded 5' primer with a J-beta primer mix, a second PCR ran for about 6 to 11 cycles. Each CDR3 protein gets one entry after TCRdb re-called the 5' RACE reads with MiXCR. There are about 1,500,000 distinct CDR3 sequences in the sample; roughly 45% occur only once, and around 8% lies in the top ten. Material for sequencing was blood. These receptors all come from a woman between 18 and 29 years old in good health.

This clonotype was seen more than once but under ten times. The J gene is TRBJ1-1, the V gene TRBV29-1; the match to TRBD1 covers 12 bases. V dropped 2 bases and J dropped 0; count of bases not matched to a gene: 4. The CDR3 is made up of 16 amino acids. The V gene's germline CDR1 is SQVTM and CDR2 ANQGSEA. In nucleotides, the CDR3 is TGCAGCGTTGAAACGGGACAGGGGGCCATGAACACTGAAGCTTTCTTT. Protein sequence: CSVETGQGAMNTEAFF.

V usage is TRBV6-1 and J usage is TRBJ1-5; D not resolved. The CDR3 length is 15 residues. CDR1 and CDR2 from the germline V gene are MNHNS and SASEGT. V lost 2 bases and J 4 bases, leaving 12 bases between the germline ends. The CDR3 loop reads CASSEYPSGNQPQHF. CDR3 coding DNA: TGTGCCAGCAGTGAATATCCTTCGGGAAATCAGCCCCAGCATTTT.

J is TRBJ2-1 and V is TRBV25-1; the match to TRBD1 covers 7 bases. The ends lost 4 bases at V and 8 bases at J; junction bases unmatched: 2. Germline assignment: CDR1 MGHDK and CDR2 SYGVNS. This CDR3 spans 12 amino acids. CDR3 sequence reads: CASSADRDEQFF. CDR3 bases: TGTGCCAGCAGTGCCGACAGGGATGAGCAGTTCTTC.

V and J are TRBV4-1 and TRBJ2-7, with D possibly being TRBD2 (5 bases). CDR1 and CDR2 from the germline V gene are MGHRA and YSYEKL. Trimming shortened V by 2 bases and J by 0 bases, and 17 bases separated the two germline ends. The CDR3 is 17 amino acids. DNA for the CDR3: TGCGCCAGCAGCCAACGACATTTGTCGGGAAGCTCCTACGAGCAGTACTTC. Translated, it gives CASSQRHLSGSSYEQYF.

This clonotype appeared a few times. The genes are TRBV4-3 and TRBJ1-1; D call uncertain. The V and J ends lost 1 base and 5 bases respectively, with 11 bases between them. This CDR3 region has 14 residues. Germline V CDR1 and CDR2: LGHNA, YSLEER. The CDR3 DNA sequence: TGCGCCAGCAGCCAAGGGCGGGGATTGACTGAAGCTTTCTTT. Translated: CASSQGRGLTEAFF.

This clonotype was recorded a few times. V is TRBV4-2 and J is TRBJ2-1; a weak D match, TRBD2 (7 bases). Germline CDR1 and CDR2: LGHNA and YNFKEQ. This CDR3 has 17 residues. Trimming stripped 1 base from V and 0 bases from J, with 13 bases between. The DNA for the CDR3 is TGTGCCAGCAGCCAAGGGGGGGGGGGCGCCTCCTACAATGAGCAGTTCTTC. Encoded protein: CASSQGGGGASYNEQFF.

The rearrangement uses TRBV12-3 or TRBV12-4 and TRBJ1-1, with TRBD1 identical over 12 bases. The CDR3 length is 17 residues. J was trimmed by 6 bases and V by 6 bases; bases with no gene match: 14. In nucleotides, the CDR3 is TGTGCCAGCAGCCCACCGGGACAGGGGGCGCTTAGGTCTGAAGCTTTCTTT. Amino acids: CASSPPGQGALRSEAFF.

This clonotype was counted only a few times. The gene calls are TRBV20-1 and TRBJ2-5; D is possibly TRBD1 (6 bases). The CDR3 has 16 amino acids. CDR1 DFQATT and CDR2 SNEGSKA come from the germline V gene (reference sequence). Trimming took 5 bases from V and 2 from J, leaving 21 bases between them. CDR3 loop: CSAEAFRGWWQETQYF. DNA for the CDR3: TGCAGTGCTGAGGCCTTCAGGGGTTGGTGGCAAGAGACCCAGTACTTC.

The chain carries TRBV2 and TRBJ2-3; 15 bases align to TRBD2. Germline CDR1 and CDR2: SNHLY and FYNNEI. The CDR3 covers 19 residues. The J segment lost 2 bases and the V segment lost 0 bases, leaving 6 bases of the junction unmatched. This CDR3 is CASSEAVGLAGGNTDTQYF. CDR3 nucleotide sequence: TGTGCCAGCAGTGAAGCGGTGGGACTAGCGGGGGGCAACACAGATACGCAGTATTTT.

The table lists this clonotype with a count of one. The chain recombines TRBV5-1 with TRBJ2-5; 9 nucleotides match TRBD2. The J call is doubtful: the DNA matches TRBJ2-7 better. The CDR3 consists of 18 residues. Germline-derived CDR1 and CDR2 are SGHRS and YFSETQ. The CDR3 loop reads CASSPQLLVAGAPYEQYF. CDR3 nucleotides: TGCGCCAGCAGCCCTCAACTTCTGGTAGCGGGGGCCCCCTACGAGCAGTACTTC.

The V and J genes are TRBV10-3 and TRBJ2-3, with 14 bases aligning to TRBD2. The length of the CDR3 is 17 residues. V lost 6 bases, J lost 5 bases, and 10 bases stayed unmatched. The germline gives CDR1 ENHRY, CDR2 SYGVKD. CDR3 sequence reads: CAIREPGLAGVGDTQYF. The CDR3 region has the DNA TGTGCCATCAGAGAACCGGGACTAGCGGGGGTAGGAGATACGCAGTATTTT.

This sequence joins TRBV4-1 and TRBJ1-1; the match to TRBD1 covers 11 bases. The trim removed 0 bases at V and 1 base at J, leaving 10 bases unmatched. The CDR3 length is 19 residues. Germline-derived CDR1 and CDR2 are MGHRA and YSYEKL. CDR3 coding DNA: TGCGCCAGCAGCCAAGAATGGGGGGACAGGGGGATCAAGAACACTGAAGCTTTCTTT. This encodes CASSQEWGDRGIKNTEAFF.

This clonotype appeared a few times. This chain joins TRBV20-1 and TRBJ2-5; a weak D match, TRBD1 (5 bases). Trimming removed 4 bases from V and 4 bases from J, with 22 bases in between. CDR3 size: 16 residues. From germline, CDR1 is DFQATT and CDR2 SNEGSKA (reference sequence). The CDR3 coding sequence is TGCAGTGCTAAGGGGATAGGCGGTAGATTAAGAGAGACCCAGTACTTC. This encodes CSAKGIGGRLRETQYF.

V and J are TRBV28 and TRBJ1-1; D uncertain. CDR1 and CDR2 (germline): MDHEN, SYDVKM. Trimming shortened V by 2 bases and J by 0 bases, and 13 bases separated the two germline ends. The CDR3 contains 16 residues. The CDR3 bases are TGTGCCAGCAGTTTAAGGGCCGCCCCAATGAACACTGAAGCTTTCTTT. Protein sequence: CASSLRAAPMNTEAFF.

This CDR3 reads CASSLGFGYGYTF. CDR3 coding DNA: TGTGCCAGCAGCTTAGGGTTCGGCTATGGCTACACCTTC. The chain couples TRBV7-9 to TRBJ1-2; D call uncertain. The CDR3 totals 13 residues. The ends were cut back, 1 base at V and 4 bases at J, with 7 bases in the middle. Per the germline V gene, CDR1 is SEHNR and CDR2 is FQNEAQ (reference sequence).

The V call is TRBV28, the J call TRBJ1-1; 7 nucleotides agree with TRBD1. Germline CDR1 is MDHEN and CDR2 is SYDVKM. This CDR3 region has 15 residues. Trimming took 3 bases from V and 1 from J; bases not matched to a gene: 5. The CDR3 DNA reads TGTGCCAGCAGTTTTGAGGGGGCTGGGAACACTGAAGCTTTCTTT. Translating gives CASSFEGAGNTEAFF.

This clonotype was counted a few times. J is TRBJ2-7 and V is TRBV5-5; the D gene could be TRBD1 or TRBD2 (5 bases each). Trimming left V 5 bases short and J 2 bases short, with 20 bases between. The germline V gene encodes CDR1 SGHKS and CDR2 YYEKEE (reference sequence). The CDR3 is made up of 16 amino acids. Here the CDR3 DNA reads TGTGCCAGCAGTTCTTGGGGGAAGGTTATTACCTACGAGCAGTACTTC. Its protein product is CASSSWGKVITYEQYF.

V is TRBV7-8 and J is TRBJ2-1; D unclear. V was cut by 5 bases and J by 3 bases, with 11 bases left in between. The CDR3 runs to 14 residues. Germline CDR1 is SGHVS and CDR2 is FQNEAQ. The CDR3: CASSDIVGYNEQFF. The CDR3 region has the DNA TGTGCCAGCAGCGACATAGTGGGCTACAATGAGCAGTTCTTC.